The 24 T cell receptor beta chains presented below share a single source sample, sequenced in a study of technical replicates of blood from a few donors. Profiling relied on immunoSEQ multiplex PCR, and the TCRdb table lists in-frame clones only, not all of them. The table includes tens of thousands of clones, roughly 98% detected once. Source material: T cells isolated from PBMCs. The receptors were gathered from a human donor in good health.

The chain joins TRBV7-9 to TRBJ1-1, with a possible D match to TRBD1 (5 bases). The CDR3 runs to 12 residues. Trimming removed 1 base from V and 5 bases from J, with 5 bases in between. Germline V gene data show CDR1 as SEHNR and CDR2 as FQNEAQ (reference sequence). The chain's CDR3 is CASSLGTTEAFF. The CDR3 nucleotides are TGTGCCAGCAGCTTAGGGACAACTGAAGCTTTCTTT.

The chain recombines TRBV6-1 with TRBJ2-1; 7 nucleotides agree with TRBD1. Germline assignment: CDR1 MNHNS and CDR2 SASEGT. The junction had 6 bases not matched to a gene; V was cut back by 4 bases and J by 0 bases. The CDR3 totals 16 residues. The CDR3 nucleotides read TGTGCCAGCAGTGTCACCAGGGGGAGCTCCTACAATGAGCAGTTCTTC. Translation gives CASSVTRGSSYNEQFF.

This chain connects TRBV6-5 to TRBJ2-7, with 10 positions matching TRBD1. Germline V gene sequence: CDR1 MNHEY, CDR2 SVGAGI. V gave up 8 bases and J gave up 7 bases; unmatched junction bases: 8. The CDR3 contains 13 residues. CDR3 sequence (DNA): TGTGCCAGCGGGTGGGACAGGGGTGGGGAGCAGTACTTC. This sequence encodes CASGWDRGGEQYF.

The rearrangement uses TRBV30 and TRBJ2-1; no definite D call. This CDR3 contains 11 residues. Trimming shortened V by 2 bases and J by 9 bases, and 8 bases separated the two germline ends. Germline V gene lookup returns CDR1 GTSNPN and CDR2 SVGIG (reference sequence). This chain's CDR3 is CAWSNLGEQFF. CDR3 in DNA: TGTGCCTGGAGTAACCTAGGTGAGCAGTTCTTC. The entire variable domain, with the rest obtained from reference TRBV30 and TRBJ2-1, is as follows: SQTIHQWPATLVQPVGSPLSLECTVEGTSNPNLYWYRQAAGRGLQLLFYSVGIGQISSEVPQNLSASRPQDRQFILSSKKLLLSDSGFYLCAWSNLGEQFFGPGTRLTVL.

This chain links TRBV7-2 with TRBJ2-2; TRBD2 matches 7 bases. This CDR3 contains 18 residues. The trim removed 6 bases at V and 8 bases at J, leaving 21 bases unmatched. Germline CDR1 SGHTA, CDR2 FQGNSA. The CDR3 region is CASRPGMLRERDLGELFF. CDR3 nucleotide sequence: TGTGCCAGCAGACCCGGCATGTTGCGGGAGAGGGATTTGGGGGAGCTGTTTTTT.

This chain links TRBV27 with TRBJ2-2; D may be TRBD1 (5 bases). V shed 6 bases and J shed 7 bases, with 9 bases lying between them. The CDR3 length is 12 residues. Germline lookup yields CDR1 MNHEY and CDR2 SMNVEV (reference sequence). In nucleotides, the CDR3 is TGTGCCAGCAGACAGGTTTACGGGGAGCTGTTTTTT. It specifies CASRQVYGELFF.

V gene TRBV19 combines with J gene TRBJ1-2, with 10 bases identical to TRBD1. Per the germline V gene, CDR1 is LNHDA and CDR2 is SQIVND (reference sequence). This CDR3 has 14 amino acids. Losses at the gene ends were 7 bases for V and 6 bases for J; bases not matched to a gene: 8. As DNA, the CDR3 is TGTGCCAGTAAATCTGGAGACAGGGGGCATGGCTACACCTTC. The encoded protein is CASKSGDRGHGYTF.

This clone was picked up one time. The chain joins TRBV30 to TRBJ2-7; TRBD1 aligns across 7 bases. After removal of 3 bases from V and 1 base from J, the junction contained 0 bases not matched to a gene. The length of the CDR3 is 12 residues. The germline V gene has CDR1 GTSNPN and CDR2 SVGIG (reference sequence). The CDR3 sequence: CAWRDRSYEQYF. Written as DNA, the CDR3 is TGTGCCTGGAGGGACAGGTCCTACGAGCAGTACTTC.

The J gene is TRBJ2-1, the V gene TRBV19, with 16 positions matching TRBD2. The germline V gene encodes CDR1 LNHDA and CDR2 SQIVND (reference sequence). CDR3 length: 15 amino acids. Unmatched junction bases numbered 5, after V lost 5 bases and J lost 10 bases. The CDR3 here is CASSWGLAGGDEQFF. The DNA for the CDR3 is TGTGCCAGTAGTTGGGGACTAGCGGGAGGGGACGAGCAGTTCTTC. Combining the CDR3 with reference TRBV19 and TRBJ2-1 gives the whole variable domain DGGITQSPKYLFRKEGQNVTLSCEQNLNHDAMYWYRQDPGQGLRLIYYSQIVNDFQKGDIAEGYSVSREKKESFPLTVTSAQKNPTAFYLCASSWGLAGGDEQFFGPGTRLTVL.

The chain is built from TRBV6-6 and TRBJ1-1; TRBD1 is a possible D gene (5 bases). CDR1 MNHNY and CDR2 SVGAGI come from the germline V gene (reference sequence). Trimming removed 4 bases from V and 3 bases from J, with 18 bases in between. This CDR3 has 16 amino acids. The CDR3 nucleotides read TGTGCCAGCAGTTTTTCAGGGCTTAAACGGGACACTGAAGCTTTCTTT. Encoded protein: CASSFSGLKRDTEAFF.

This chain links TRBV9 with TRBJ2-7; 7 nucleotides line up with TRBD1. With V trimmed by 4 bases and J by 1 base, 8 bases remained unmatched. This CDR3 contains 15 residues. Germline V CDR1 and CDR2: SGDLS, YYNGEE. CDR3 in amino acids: CASSRSGTASYEQYF. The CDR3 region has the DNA TGTGCCAGCAGCCGTTCCGGGACAGCGTCCTACGAGCAGTACTTC. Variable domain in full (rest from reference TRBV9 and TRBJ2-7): DSGVTQTPKHLITATGQRVTLRCSPRSGDLSVYWYQQSLDQGLQFLIQYYNGEERAKGNILERFSAQQFPDLHSELNLSSLELGDSALYFCASSRSGTASYEQYFGPGTRLTVT.

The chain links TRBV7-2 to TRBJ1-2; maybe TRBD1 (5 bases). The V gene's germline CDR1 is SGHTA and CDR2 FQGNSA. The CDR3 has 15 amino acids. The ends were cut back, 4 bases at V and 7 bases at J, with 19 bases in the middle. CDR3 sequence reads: CASSWQTEDPGGYTF. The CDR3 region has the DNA TGTGCCAGCAGCTGGCAGACAGAAGATCCCGGTGGCTACACCTTC.

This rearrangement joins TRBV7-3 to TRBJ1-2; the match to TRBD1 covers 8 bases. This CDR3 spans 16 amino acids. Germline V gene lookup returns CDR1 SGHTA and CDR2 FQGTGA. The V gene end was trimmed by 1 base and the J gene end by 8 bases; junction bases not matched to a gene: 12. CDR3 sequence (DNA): TGTGCCAGCAGCTTAAACGCCCAGGGGGCCGCTCCGGGCTACACCTTC. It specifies CASSLNAQGAAPGYTF.

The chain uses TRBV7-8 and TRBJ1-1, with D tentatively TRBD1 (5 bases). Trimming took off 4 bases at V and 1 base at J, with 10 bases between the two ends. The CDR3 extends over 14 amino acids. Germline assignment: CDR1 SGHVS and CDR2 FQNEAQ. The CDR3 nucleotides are TGTGCCAGCAGCTCGGGACTGCAGAACACTGAAGCTTTCTTT. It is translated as CASSSGLQNTEAFF.

CDR3 protein: CASSYRIAASYNEQFF. The CDR3 region has the DNA TGTGCCAGCAGTTACCGGATAGCGGCCTCCTACAATGAGCAGTTCTTC. The genes are TRBV6-5 and TRBJ2-1; TRBD2 is a possible D gene (6 bases). Between the trimmed V and J ends, which lost 2 bases and 0 bases, there was a span of 11 bases. Germline V gene sequence: CDR1 MNHEY, CDR2 SVGAGI. CDR3 length: 16 amino acids.

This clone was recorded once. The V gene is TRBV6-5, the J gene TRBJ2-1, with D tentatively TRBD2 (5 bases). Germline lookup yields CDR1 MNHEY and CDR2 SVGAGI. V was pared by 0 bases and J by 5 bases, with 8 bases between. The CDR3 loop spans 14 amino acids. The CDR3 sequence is CASSYSTTHNEQFF. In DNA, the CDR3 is TGTGCCAGCAGTTACTCGACTACTCACAATGAGCAGTTCTTC.

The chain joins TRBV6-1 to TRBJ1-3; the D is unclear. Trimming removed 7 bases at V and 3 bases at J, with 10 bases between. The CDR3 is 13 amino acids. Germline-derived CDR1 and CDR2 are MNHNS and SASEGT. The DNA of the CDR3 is TGTGCCAGCATACATATGCTTGGAAACACCATATATTTT. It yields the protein CASIHMLGNTIYF.

This chain's CDR3 is CASSLAVVALGQFF. Here the CDR3 DNA reads TGTGCCAGCAGCTTGGCGGTGGTGGCCCTAGGGCAGTTCTTC. The V call is TRBV5-6, the J call TRBJ2-1; D is unresolved. The CDR3 spans 14 residues. Per the germline V gene, CDR1 is SGHDT and CDR2 is YYEEEE. V lost 0 bases, J lost 12 bases, and 16 bases lay in between.

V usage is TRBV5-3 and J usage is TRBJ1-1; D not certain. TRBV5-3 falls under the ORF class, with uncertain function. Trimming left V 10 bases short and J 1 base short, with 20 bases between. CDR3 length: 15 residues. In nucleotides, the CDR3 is TGTGCCGGGTGGACTGTACAGAACTGGAACACTGAAGCTTTCTTT. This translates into CAGWTVQNWNTEAFF.

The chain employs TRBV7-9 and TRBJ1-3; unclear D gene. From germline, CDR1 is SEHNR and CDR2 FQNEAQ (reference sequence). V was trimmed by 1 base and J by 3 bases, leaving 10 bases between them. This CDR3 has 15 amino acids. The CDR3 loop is CASSLEILRGNTIYF. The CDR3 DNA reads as TGTGCCAGCAGCTTAGAAATCCTTCGTGGAAACACCATATATTTT.

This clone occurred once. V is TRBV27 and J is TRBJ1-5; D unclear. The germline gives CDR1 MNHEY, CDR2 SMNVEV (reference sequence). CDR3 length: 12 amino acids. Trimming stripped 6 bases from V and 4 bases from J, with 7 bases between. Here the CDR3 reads CASSTGNQPQHF. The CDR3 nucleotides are TGTGCCAGCAGCACGGGGAATCAGCCCCAGCATTTT.

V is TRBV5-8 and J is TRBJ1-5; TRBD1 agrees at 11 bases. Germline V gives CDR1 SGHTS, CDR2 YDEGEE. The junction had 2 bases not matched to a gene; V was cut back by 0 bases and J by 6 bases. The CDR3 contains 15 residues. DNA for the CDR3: TGTGCCAGCAGCTTGGGGACAGGGGGCGGTCAGCCCCAGCATTTT. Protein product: CASSLGTGGGQPQHF.

The CDR3 DNA reads TGTGCCAGCAGTTGGGGCACTATGAACACCGGGGAGCTGTTTTTT. It yields the protein CASSWGTMNTGELFF. The chain has TRBV27 and TRBJ2-2, with D possibly matching TRBD1 (5 bases). This CDR3 comprises 15 residues. Germline CDR1 is MNHEY and CDR2 is SMNVEV (reference sequence). Trimming left V 4 bases short and J 1 base short, with 10 bases between.

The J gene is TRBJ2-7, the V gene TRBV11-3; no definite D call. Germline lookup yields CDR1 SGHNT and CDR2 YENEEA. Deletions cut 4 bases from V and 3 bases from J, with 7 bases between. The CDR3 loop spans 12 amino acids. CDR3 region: CASSSPGYEQYF. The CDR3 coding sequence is TGTGCCAGCAGCTCTCCGGGCTACGAGCAGTACTTC.